This TCR beta chain was found in a study of human thymus T cells. Germline CDR1 and CDR2: MDHEN and SYDVKM. Trimming took 6 bases from V and 3 from J, leaving 21 bases between them. The CDR3 is 17 amino acids. The table came from immunoSEQ multiplex PCR; TCRdb's copy has only in-frame clones and leaves some out. The sample yields around 130,000 clones, over 85% seen once. The thymus was resected at corrective cardiac surgery. Study conclusions and caveats: Highly overlapping thymic repertoires among unrelated individuals were reported in related research.

As to this clone: Its antigen is unknown.

The receptor's source is a boy less than two years old with a congenital heart defect but otherwise immunologically healthy. Sequencing used thymus tissue. V is TRBV28 and J is TRBJ2-1; D is ambiguous. This chain's CDR3 is CASRPPGGGVYYNEQFF. CDR3 nucleotide sequence: TGTGCCAGCAGGCCCCCGGGTGGCGGAGTTTACTACAATGAGCAGTTCTTC.